This TCR beta chain emerged from a study of blood T cells in healthy people across ages. Combining a sample-barcoded 5' primer with a J-beta primer mix, a second PCR ran for roughly 7 to 12 cycles. Using its own MiXCR run on the 5' RACE reads, TCRdb lists one record per CDR3 protein. This sample has around 870,000 distinct CDR3 sequences, with 25% to 35% found just once. About this clonotype: Just one base apart from a much larger clone, this may be a read error.

Germline V gene sequence: CDR1 MNHEY, CDR2 SVGEGT. There are 14 residues in the CDR3. The material sequenced was blood. The rearrangement links TRBV6-2 or TRBV6-3 to TRBJ2-7, with 7 bases that match TRBD1. The TCR sequence derives from an elderly woman in good health. The CDR3 DNA is TGTGTCAGCAGACGACAGGGCGCGACCTACGAGCAGTACTTC. It translates to CVSRRQGATYEQYF.